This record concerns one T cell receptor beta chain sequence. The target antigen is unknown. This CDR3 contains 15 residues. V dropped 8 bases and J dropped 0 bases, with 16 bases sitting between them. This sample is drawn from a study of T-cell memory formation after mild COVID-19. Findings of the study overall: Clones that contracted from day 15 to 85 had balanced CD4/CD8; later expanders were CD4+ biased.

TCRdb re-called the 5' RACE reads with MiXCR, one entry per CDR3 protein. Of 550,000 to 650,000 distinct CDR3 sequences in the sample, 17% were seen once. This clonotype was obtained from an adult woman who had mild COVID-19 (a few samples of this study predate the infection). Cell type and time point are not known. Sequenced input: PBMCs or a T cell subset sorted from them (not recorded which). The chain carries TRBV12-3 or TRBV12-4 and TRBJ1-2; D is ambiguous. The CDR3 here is CASGMAGRANYGYTF. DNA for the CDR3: TGTGCCAGCGGCATGGCGGGGAGAGCTAACTATGGCTACACCTTC.